This paragraph covers one T cell receptor beta chain sequence. The antigen remains unidentified. CDR3 size: 15 residues. Per the germline V gene, CDR1 is KGHSH and CDR2 is LQKENI. The ends lost 6 bases at V and 6 bases at J; junction bases unmatched: 7. This sample was taken from a study of cytomegalovirus exposure and HLA in healthy donors. 60 Vbeta and 13 Jbeta primers were used in PCR. Sequenced by immunoSEQ multiplex PCR; TCRdb stores in-frame clones only, minus some. The profile shows hundreds of thousands of clones, 70% to 85% of them singletons. Study observations and caveats: Among CMV-associated TCR beta chains, most appeared HLA-restricted in a later analysis. Common viral pathogens seemed, in a later analysis, to connect with several of the most significant clusters. V- and J-gene trimming in TCR beta was tied to a missense DCLRE1C variant by an analysis performed later. Accurate predictions that matched the HLA-A and HLA-B alleles of most subjects were reportedly made from TCR beta sequences.

The V gene is TRBV18, the J gene TRBJ2-5, with TRBD2 matching over 13 bases. The sequence was obtained from a woman in her thirties or forties in good health and CMV-seronegative. Sequenced material: PBMCs. The CDR3 nucleotides read TGTGCCAGCTCTCTGGGACTAGCGGGGACCCAGACCCAGTACTTC. Amino acid sequence: CASSLGLAGTQTQYF.